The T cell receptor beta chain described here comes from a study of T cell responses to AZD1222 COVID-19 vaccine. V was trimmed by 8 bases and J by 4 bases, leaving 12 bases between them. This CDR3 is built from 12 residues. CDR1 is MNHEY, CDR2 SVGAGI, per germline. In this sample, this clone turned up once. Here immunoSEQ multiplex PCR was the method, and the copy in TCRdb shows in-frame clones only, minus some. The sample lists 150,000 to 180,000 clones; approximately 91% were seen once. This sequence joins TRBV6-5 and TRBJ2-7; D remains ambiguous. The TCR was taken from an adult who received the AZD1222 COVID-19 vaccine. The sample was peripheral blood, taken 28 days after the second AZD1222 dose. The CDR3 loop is CASSIPGYEQYF. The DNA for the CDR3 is TGTGCCAGCTCTATACCCGGATACGAGCAGTACTTC.